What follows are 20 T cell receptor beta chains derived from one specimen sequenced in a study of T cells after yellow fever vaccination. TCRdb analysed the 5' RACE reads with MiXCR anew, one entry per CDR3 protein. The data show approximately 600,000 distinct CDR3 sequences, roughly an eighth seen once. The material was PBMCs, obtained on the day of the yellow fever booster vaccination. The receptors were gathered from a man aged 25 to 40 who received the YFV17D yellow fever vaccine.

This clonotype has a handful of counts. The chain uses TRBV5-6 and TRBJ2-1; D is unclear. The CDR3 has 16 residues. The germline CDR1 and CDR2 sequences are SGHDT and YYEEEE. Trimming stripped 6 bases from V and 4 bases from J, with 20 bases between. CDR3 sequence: CASTSPGQKKYNEQFF. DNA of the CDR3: TGTGCCAGCACCTCACCCGGGCAGAAGAAATACAATGAGCAGTTCTTC.

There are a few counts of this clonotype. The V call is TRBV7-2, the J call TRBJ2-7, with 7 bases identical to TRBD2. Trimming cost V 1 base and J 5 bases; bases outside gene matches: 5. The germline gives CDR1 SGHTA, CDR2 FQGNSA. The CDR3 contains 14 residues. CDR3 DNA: TGTGCCAGCAGCTTAGGCGGGAGTATCAACGAGCAGTACTTC. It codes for CASSLGGSINEQYF. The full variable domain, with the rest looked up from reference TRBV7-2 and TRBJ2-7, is GAGVSQSPSNKVTEKGKDVELRCDPISGHTALYWYRQSLGQGLEFLIYFQGNSAPDKSGLPSDRFSAERTGGSVSTLTIQRTQQEDSAVYLCASSLGGSINEQYFGPGTRLTVT.

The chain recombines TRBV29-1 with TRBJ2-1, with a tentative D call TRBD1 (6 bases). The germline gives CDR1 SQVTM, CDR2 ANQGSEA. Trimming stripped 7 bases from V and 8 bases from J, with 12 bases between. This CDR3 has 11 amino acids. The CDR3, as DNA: TGCAGCGACAGGGTTAGGTATGAGCAGTTCTTC. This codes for CSDRVRYEQFF.

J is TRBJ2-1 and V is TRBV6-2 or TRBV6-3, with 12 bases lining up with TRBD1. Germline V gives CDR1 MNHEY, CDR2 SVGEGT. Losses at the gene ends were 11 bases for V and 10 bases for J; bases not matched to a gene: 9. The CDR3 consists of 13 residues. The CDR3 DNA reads TGTGCCGGCCGGGACAGGGGGCACAGAGAGCAGTTCTTC. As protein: CAGRDRGHREQFF.

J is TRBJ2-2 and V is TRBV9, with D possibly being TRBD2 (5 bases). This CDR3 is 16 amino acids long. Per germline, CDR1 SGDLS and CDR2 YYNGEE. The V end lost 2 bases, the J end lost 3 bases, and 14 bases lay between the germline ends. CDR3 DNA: TGTGCCAGCAGCGTGTTCGAGGGAGCTGACACCGGGGAGCTGTTTTTT. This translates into CASSVFEGADTGELFF.

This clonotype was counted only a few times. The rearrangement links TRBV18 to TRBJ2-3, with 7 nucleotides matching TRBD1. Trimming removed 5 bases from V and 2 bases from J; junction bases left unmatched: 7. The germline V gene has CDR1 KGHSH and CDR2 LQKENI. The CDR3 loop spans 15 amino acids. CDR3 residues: CASSEGAPPTDTQYF. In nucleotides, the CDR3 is TGTGCCAGCTCAGAGGGGGCTCCCCCCACAGATACGCAGTATTTT.

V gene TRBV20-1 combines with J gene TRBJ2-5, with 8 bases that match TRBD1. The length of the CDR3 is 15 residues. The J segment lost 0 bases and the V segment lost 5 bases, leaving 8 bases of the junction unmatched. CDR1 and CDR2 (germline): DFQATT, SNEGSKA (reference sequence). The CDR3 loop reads CSAEPNRGYQETQYF. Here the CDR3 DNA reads TGCAGTGCTGAACCCAACAGGGGGTACCAAGAGACCCAGTACTTC.

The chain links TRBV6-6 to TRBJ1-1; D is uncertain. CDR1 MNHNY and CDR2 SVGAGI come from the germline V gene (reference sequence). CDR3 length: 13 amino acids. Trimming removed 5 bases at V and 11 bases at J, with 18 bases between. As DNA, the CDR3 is TGTGCCAGCAGTGACCCGGGTCTCCTGAGTGCTTTCTTT. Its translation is CASSDPGLLSAFF.

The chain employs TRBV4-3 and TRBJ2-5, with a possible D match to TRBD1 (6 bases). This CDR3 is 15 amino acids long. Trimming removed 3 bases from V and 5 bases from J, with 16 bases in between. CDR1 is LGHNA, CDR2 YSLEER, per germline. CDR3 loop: CASSHGHGDIETQYF. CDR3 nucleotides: TGCGCCAGCAGCCACGGGCACGGGGACATCGAGACCCAGTACTTC.

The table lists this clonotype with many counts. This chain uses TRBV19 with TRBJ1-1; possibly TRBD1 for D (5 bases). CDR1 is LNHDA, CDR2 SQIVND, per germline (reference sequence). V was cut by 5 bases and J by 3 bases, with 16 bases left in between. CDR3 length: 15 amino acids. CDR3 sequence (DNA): TGTGCCAGTAGTCCAGCGGGGCAGGGTTACACTGAAGCTTTCTTT. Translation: CASSPAGQGYTEAFF.

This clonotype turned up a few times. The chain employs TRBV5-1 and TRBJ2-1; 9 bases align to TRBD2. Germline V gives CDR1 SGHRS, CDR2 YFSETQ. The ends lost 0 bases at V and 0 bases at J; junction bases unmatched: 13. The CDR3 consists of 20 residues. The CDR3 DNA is TGCGCCAGCAGCTTGGTAGGCGGGAGGGCCTCTGGGTTCTCCTACAATGAGCAGTTCTTC. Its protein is CASSLVGGRASGFSYNEQFF.

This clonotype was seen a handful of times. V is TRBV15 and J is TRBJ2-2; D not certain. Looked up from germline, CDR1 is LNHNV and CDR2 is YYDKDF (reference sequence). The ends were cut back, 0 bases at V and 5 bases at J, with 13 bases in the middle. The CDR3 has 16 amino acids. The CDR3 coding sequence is TGTGCCACCAGCAGAGATCGAGGAAGTGGGACCGGGGAGCTGTTTTTT. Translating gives CATSRDRGSGTGELFF. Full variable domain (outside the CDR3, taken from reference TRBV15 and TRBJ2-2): DAMVIQNPRYQVTQFGKPVTLSCSQTLNHNVMYWYQQKSSQAPKLLFHYYDKDFNNEADTPDNFQSRRPNTSFCFLDIRSPGLGDTAMYLCATSRDRGSGTGELFFGEGSRLTVL.

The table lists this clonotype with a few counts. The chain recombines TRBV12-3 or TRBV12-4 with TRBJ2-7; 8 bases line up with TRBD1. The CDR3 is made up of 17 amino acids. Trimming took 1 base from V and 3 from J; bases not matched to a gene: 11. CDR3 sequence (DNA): TGTGCCAGCAGTTTAGACCCCGGACAGGGACGTGACTACGAGCAGTACTTC. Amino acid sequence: CASSLDPGQGRDYEQYF.

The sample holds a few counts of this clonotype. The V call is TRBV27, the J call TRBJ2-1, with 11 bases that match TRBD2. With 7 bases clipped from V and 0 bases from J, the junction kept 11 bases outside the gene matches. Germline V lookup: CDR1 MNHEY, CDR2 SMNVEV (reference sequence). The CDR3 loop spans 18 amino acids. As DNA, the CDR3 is TGTGCCAGCATCCAGAGACTAGCGGGACCCATCTCCTACAATGAGCAGTTCTTC. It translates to CASIQRLAGPISYNEQFF.

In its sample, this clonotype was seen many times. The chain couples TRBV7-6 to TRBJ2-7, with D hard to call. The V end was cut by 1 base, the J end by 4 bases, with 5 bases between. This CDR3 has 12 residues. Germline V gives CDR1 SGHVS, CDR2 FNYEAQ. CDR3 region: CASSLDKYEQYF. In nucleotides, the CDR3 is TGTGCCAGCAGCTTAGACAAGTACGAGCAGTACTTC.

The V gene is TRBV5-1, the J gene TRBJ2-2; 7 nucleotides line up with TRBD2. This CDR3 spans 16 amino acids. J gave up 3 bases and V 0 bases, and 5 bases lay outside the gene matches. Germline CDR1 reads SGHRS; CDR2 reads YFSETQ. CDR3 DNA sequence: TGCGCCAGCAGCTTGGACCCTAGCGGTTACACCGGGGAGCTGTTTTTT. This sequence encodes CASSLDPSGYTGELFF. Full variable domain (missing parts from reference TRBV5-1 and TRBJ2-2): KAGVTQTPRYLIKTRGQQVTLSCSPISGHRSVSWYQQTPGQGLQFLFEYFSETQRNKGNFPGRFSGRQFSNSRSEMNVSTLELGDSALYLCASSLDPSGYTGELFFGEGSRLTVL.

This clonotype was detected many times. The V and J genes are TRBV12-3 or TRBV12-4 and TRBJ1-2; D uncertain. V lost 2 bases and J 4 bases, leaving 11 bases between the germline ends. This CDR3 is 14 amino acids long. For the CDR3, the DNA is TGTGCCAGCAGTTTACAAGGACGGAGCTATGGCTACACCTTC. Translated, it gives CASSLQGRSYGYTF.

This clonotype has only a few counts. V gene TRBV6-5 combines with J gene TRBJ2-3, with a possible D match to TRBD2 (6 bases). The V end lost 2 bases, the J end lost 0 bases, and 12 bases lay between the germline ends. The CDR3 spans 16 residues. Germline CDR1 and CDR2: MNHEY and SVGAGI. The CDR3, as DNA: TGTGCCAGCAGTTACACCGGGACTCCTAGCACAGATACGCAGTATTTT. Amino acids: CASSYTGTPSTDTQYF.

CDR3 loop: CSAELAMSSTDTQYF. The CDR3 region has the DNA TGCAGTGCGGAACTAGCTATGTCTAGCACAGATACGCAGTATTTT. The genes are TRBV20-1 and TRBJ2-3, with TRBD2 as a possible D gene (6 bases). CDR3 length: 15 amino acids. V was cut by 6 bases and J by 0 bases, with 16 bases left in between. Germline loops: CDR1 DFQATT, CDR2 SNEGSKA (reference sequence).

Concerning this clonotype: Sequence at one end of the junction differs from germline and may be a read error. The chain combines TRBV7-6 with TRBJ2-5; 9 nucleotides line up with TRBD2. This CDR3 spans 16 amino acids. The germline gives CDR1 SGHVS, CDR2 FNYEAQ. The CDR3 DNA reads TGTGCCAGCAGCTTAGCGGCGGGAGGGCCCCAAGAGACCCATTACTTC. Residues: CASSLAAGGPQETHYF. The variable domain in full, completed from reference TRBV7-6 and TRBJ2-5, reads GAGVSQSPRYKVTKRGQDVALRCDPISGHVSLYWYRQALGQGPEFLTYFNYEAQQDKSGLPNDRFSAERPEGSISTLTIQRTEQRDSAMYRCASSLAAGGPQETHYFGPGTRLLVL.